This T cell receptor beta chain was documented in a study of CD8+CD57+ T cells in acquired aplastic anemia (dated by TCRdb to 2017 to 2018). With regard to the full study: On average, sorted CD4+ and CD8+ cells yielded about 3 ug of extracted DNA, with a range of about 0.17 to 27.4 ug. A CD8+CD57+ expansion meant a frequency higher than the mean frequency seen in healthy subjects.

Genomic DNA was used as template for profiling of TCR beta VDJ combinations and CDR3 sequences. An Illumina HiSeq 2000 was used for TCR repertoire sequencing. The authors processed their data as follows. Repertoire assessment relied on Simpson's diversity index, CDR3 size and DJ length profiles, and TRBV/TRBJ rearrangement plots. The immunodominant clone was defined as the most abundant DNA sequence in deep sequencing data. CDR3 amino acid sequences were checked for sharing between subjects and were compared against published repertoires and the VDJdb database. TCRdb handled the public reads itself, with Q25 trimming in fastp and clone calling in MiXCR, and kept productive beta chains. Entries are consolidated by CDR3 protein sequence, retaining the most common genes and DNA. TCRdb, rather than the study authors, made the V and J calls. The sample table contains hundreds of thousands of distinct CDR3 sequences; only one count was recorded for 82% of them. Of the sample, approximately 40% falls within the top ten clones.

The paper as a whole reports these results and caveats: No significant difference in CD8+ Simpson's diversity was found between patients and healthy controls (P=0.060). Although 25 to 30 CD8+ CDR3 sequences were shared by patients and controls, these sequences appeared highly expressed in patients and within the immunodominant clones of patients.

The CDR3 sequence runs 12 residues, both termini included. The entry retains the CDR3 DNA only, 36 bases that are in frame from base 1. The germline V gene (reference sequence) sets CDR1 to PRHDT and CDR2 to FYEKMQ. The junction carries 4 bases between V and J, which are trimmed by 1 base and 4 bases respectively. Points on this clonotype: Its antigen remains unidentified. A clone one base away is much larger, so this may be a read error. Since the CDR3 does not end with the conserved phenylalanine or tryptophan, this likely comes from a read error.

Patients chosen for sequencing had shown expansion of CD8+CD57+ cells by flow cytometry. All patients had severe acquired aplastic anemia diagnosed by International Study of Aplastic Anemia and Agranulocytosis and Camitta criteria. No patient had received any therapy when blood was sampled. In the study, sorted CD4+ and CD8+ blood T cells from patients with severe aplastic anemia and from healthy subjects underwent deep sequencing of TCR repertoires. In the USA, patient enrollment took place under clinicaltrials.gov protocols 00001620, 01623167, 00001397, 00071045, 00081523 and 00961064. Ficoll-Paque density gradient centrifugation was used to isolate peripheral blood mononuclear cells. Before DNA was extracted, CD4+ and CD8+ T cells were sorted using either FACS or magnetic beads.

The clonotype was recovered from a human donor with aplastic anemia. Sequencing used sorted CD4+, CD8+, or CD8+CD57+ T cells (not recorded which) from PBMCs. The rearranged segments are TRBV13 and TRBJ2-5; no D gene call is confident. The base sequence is TGTGCCAGCAGCTTAGTAGCAGAGACCCAGTACCTC. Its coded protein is CASSLVAETQYL.